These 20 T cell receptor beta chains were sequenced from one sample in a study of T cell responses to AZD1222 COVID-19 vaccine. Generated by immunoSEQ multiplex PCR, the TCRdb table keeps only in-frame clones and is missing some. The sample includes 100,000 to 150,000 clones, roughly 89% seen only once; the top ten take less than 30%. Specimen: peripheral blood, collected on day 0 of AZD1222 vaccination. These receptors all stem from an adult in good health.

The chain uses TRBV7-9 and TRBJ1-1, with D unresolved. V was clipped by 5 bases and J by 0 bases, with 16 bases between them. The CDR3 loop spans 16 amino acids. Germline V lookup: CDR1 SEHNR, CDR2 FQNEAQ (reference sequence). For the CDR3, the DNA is TGTGCCAGCAGCCACACCCCAACTACAGTGAACACTGAAGCTTTCTTT. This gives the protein CASSHTPTTVNTEAFF.

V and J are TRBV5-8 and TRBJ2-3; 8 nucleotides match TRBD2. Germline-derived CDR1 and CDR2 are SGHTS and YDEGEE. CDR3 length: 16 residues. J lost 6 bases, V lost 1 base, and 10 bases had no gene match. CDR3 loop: CASSLKAGGGGDTQYF. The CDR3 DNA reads TGTGCCAGCAGCTTGAAGGCGGGAGGTGGCGGCGATACGCAGTATTTT.

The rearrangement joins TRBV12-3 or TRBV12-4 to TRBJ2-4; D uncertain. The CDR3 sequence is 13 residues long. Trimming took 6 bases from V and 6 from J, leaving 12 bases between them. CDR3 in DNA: TGTGCCAGCAGGGCCTCGGACGGAAACATTCAGTACTTC. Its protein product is CASRASDGNIQYF.

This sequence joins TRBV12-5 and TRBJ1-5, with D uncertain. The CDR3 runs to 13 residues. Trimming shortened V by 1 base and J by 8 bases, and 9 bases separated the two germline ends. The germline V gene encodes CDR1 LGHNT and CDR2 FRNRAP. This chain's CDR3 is CASGLAHREPQHF. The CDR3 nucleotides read TGTGCTAGTGGTTTGGCCCACCGGGAGCCCCAGCATTTT.

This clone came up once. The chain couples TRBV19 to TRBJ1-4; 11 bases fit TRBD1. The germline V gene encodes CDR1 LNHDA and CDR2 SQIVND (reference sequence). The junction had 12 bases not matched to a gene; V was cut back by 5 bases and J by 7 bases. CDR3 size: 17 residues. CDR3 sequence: CASSPGQGASLGEKLFF. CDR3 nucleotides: TGTGCCAGTAGTCCTGGACAGGGGGCCAGCTTGGGTGAAAAACTGTTTTTT.

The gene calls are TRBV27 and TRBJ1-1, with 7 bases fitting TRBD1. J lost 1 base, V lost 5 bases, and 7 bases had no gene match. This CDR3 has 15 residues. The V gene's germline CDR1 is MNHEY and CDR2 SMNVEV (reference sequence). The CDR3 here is CASSPRTGGNTEAFF. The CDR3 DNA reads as TGTGCCAGCAGTCCCCGGACAGGAGGGAACACTGAAGCTTTCTTT.

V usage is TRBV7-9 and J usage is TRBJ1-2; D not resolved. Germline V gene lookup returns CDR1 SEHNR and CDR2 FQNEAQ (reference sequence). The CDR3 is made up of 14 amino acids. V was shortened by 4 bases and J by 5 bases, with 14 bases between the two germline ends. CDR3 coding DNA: TGTGCCAGCAGCTCCCGGGGAGGAGCGTATGGCTACACCTTC. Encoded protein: CASSSRGGAYGYTF.

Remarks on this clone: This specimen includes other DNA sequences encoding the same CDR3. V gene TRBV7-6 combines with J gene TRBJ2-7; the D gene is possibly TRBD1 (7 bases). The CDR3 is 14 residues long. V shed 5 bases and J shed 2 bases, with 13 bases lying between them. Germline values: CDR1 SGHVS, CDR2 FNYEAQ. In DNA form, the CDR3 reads TGTGCCAGCAGCCCCCCAGGGGGGCCCTACGAGCAGTACTTC. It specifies CASSPPGGPYEQYF.

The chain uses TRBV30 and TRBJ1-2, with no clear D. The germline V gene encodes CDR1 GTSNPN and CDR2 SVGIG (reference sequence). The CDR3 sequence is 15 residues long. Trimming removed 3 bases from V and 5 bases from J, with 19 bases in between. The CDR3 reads CAWSIQGPPRYGYTF. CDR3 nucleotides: TGTGCCTGGAGCATCCAAGGGCCGCCTAGGTATGGCTACACCTTC.

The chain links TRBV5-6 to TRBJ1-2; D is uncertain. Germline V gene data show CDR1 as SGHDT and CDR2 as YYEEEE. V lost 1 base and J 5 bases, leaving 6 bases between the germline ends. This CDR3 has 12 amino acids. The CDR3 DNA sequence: TGTGCCAGCAGCTTGAGAGGGTATGGCTACACCTTC. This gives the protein CASSLRGYGYTF.

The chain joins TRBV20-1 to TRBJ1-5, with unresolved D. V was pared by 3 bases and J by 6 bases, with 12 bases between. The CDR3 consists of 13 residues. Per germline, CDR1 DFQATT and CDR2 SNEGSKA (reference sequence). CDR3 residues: CSASREGGQPQHF. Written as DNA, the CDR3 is TGCAGTGCTAGTCGAGAAGGAGGTCAGCCCCAGCATTTT.

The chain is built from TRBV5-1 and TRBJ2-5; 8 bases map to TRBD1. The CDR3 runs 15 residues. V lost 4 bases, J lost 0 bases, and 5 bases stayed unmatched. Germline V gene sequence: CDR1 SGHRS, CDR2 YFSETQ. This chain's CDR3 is CASSVGQADQETQYF. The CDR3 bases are TGCGCCAGCAGCGTGGGACAGGCAGACCAAGAGACCCAGTACTTC.

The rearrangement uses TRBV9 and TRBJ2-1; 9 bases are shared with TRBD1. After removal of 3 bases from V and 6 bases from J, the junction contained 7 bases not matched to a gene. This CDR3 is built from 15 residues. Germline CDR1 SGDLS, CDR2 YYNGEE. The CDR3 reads CASSEGTGMGNEQFF. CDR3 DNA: TGTGCCAGCAGCGAGGGGACAGGGATGGGCAATGAGCAGTTCTTC.

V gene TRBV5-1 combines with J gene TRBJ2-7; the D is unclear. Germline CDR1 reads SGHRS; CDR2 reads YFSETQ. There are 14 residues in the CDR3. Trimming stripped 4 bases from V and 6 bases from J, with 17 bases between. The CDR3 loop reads CASSIDLPRGEQYF. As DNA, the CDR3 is TGCGCCAGCAGCATCGACCTCCCTCGAGGCGAGCAGTACTTC.

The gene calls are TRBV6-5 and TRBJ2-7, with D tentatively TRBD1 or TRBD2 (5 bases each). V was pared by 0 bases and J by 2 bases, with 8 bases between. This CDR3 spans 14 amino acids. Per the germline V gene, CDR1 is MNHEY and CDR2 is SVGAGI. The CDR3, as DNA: TGTGCCAGCAGTTACTCGGGGGAGACCTACGAGCAGTACTTC. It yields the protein CASSYSGETYEQYF.

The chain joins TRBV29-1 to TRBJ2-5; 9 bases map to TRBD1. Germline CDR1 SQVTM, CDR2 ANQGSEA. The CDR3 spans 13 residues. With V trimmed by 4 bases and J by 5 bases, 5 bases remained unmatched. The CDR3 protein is CSVGTGVGETQYF. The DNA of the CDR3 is TGCAGCGTTGGGACAGGGGTGGGGGAGACCCAGTACTTC.

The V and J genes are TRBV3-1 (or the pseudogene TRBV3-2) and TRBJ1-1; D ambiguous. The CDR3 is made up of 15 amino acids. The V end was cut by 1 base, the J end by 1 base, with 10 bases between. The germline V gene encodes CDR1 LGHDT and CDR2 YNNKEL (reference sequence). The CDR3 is CASSQVIGGNTEAFF. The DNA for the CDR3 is TGTGCCAGCAGCCAAGTGATAGGTGGGAACACTGAAGCTTTCTTT.

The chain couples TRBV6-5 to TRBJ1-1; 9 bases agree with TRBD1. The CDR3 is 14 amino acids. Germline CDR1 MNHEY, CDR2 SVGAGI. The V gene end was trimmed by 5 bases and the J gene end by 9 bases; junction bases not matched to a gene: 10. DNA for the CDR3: TGTGCCAGCAGTCGCGGGACAGGGAGAGACCAAGCTTTCTTT. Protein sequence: CASSRGTGRDQAFF.

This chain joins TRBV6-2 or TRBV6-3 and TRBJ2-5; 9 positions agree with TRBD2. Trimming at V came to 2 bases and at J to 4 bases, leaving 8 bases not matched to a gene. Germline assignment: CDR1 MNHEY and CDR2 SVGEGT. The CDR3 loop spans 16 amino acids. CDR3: CASSYGASGTRETQYF. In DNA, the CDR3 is TGTGCCAGCAGTTACGGCGCTAGCGGGACGCGAGAGACCCAGTACTTC.

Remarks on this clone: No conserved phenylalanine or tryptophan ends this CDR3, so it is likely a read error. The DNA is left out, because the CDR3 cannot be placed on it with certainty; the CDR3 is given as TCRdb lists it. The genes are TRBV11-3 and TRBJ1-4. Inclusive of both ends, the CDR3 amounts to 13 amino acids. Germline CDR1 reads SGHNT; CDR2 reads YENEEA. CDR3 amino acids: CASSIWGWQGGIY.